One T cell receptor beta chain is described in this entry. This sample was included in a study of blood T cell repertoires in COVID-19. Generated by immunoSEQ multiplex PCR, the TCRdb table keeps only in-frame clones and is missing some. The data show about 81,000 clones, roughly 84% seen once. This CDR3 spans 15 amino acids. Trimming shortened V by 0 bases and J by 9 bases, and 17 bases separated the two germline ends. CDR1 MNHEY and CDR2 SVGAGI come from the germline V gene. The sequencing sample was made of peripheral blood. The sequence derives from a woman in her seventies with acute or convalescent COVID-19. V is TRBV6-5 and J is TRBJ2-5; a possible D gene is TRBD2 (5 bases). CDR3 nucleotide sequence: TGTGCCAGCAGTTACTCGATACGAGGATCCGGGGCCCAGTACTTC. Protein sequence: CASSYSIRGSGAQYF.